Included here is one T cell receptor beta chain sequence, with context. Enrollees, roughly 18 to 89 years old, lived in 24 US areas. Self-reported history from a screening survey and questionnaire set each donor's cohort. Germline V CDR1 and CDR2: SGHAT, FQNNGV. This CDR3 region has 16 residues. J gave up 4 bases and V 4 bases, and 10 bases lay outside the gene matches. The record originates from a study of blood T cell repertoires in COVID-19. The assay was immunoSEQ multiplex PCR, and TCRdb's table has in-frame clones only and misses some. Altogether 300,000 or so clones are present, about 88% being singletons, with the ten largest covering more than 0.8%.

The rearrangement links TRBV11-2 to TRBJ2-7; 10 bases agree with TRBD1. The sequenced material came from PBMCs or T cells enriched from blood (not recorded which). The origin of this receptor is a woman in her 30s who had recovered from COVID-19. The CDR3 spells CASSSIPPGQGYEQYF. DNA of the CDR3: TGTGCCAGCAGCTCCATACCCCCGGGACAGGGGTACGAGCAGTACTTC.